This T cell receptor beta chain was sequenced in a study of regulatory T cells in long-lasting Graves disease. For TCR beta, libraries came from iRepertoire HTBI primers and Arm-PCR of CDR3 regions. TCRdb reprocessed the multiplex PCR reads with MiXCR, giving one entry per CDR3 protein. Of under 300,000 distinct CDR3 sequences in the sample, around 18% are singletons; the top ten hold around 15%. Time point reported: newly diagnosed GD, antithyroid drugs for less than 3 months. PBMC RNA served as the TCR library source. The CDR3 runs 14 residues. Trimming removed 2 bases at V and 2 bases at J, with 9 bases between. The V gene's germline CDR1 is MNHNS and CDR2 SASEGT. This clonotype occurred many times. This sample was shared with a second study, whose subject was T cells in Graves' hyperthyroidism and ophthalmopathy. That study adds: The HTBI primer set served for first-round RT-PCR of the TCR CDR3. Expanded thyroid clonotypes (above 0.001) were mostly also found in blood.

The source was peripheral blood mononuclear cells (PBMCs), collected at new diagnosis, from a patient treated with antithyroid drugs. The chain combines TRBV6-1 with TRBJ1-2; D is ambiguous. This sequence originates from a woman aged 25 to 39 with Graves disease. CDR3 sequence reads: CASSENTKNYGYTF. In DNA, the CDR3 is TGTGCCAGCAGTGAAAACACTAAAAACTATGGCTACACCTTC.